This T cell receptor (beta chain) was sequenced in a study of CD8 T cells in Susac syndrome. RNA totalling 0.5 to 1 ug underwent reverse transcription with random hexamers. In TCRdb, the immunoSEQ multiplex PCR reads were re-called with MiXCR into one record per CDR3 protein. The sample has some 180,000 distinct CDR3 sequences; approximately 93% are singletons. The V gene's germline CDR1 is SGDLS and CDR2 YYNGEE. The CDR3 is 14 residues long. The V end was cut by 0 bases, the J end by 3 bases, with 9 bases between. The origin of this receptor is a human donor in good health. J is TRBJ1-2 and V is TRBV9; D is ambiguous. Sequenced material: CD4+ T cells from PBMCs. CDR3 residues: CASSVEEGDYGYTF. The CDR3 nucleotides are TGTGCCAGCAGCGTAGAGGAAGGAGACTATGGCTACACCTTC.